These 29 T cell receptor beta chains were sequenced from one sample in a study of cytomegalovirus exposure and HLA in healthy donors. Use of 60 Vbeta and 13 Jbeta primers characterized the PCR. Clones were sequenced by immunoSEQ multiplex PCR, and TCRdb holds only the in-frame ones, with some missing. The data hold about 200,000 clones, with 70% to 80% observed a single time. Specimen: PBMCs. All receptors come from a male donor in good health and CMV-seropositive.

This chain connects TRBV7-3 to TRBJ1-1; no definite D call. This CDR3 has 13 amino acids. Trimming removed 2 bases at V and 5 bases at J, with 9 bases between. In germline, CDR1 is SGHTA, CDR2 FQGTGA. CDR3 nucleotides: TGTGCCAGCAGCTTAGACCCGGGGACTGAAGCTTTCTTT. Protein sequence: CASSLDPGTEAFF.

The chain is built from TRBV7-6 and TRBJ2-5; 7 positions agree with TRBD2. After removal of 1 base from V and 3 bases from J, the junction contained 2 bases not matched to a gene. Germline CDR1 reads SGHVS; CDR2 reads FNYEAQ. The CDR3 extends over 14 amino acids. The CDR3 DNA sequence: TGTGCCAGCAGCTTAGGCGGGGGAAAAGAGACCCAGTACTTC. Protein product: CASSLGGGKETQYF.

This clone showed up just a few times. The CDR3 DNA reads TGTGCCAGCAGCTATTCACGGGATACGCAGTATTTT. Residues: CASSYSRDTQYF. The rearrangement links TRBV7-2 to TRBJ2-3; no clear D. The germline gives CDR1 SGHTA, CDR2 FQGNSA. The V end lost 4 bases, the J end lost 6 bases, and 8 bases lay between the germline ends. This CDR3 is 12 amino acids long.

V is TRBV29-1 and J is TRBJ1-1; 8 positions agree with TRBD1. The germline V gene has CDR1 SQVTM and CDR2 ANQGSEA. CDR3 length equals 14 residues. V shed 4 bases and J 3 bases; nucleotides not matched to a gene: 7. CDR3 sequence: CSVGEDRGDTEAFF. In nucleotides, the CDR3 is TGCAGCGTTGGAGAAGACAGGGGAGACACTGAAGCTTTCTTT.

The chain combines TRBV27 with TRBJ1-2; maybe TRBD1 (5 bases). CDR1 and CDR2 (germline): MNHEY, SMNVEV (reference sequence). Trimming took off 2 bases at V and 3 bases at J, with 16 bases between the two ends. The CDR3 has 16 residues. As DNA, the CDR3 is TGTGCCAGCAGTTTAATCACAGGAGGAGGGTACTATGGCTACACCTTC. Protein product: CASSLITGGGYYGYTF.

The CDR3 loop reads CASTSPQYF. The DNA of the CDR3 is TGTGCCAGCACTTCTCCCCAGTACTTC. V and J are TRBV6-5 and TRBJ2-4; D gene ambiguous. The CDR3 is 9 amino acids. The V end lost 7 bases, the J end lost 13 bases, and 8 bases lay between the germline ends. CDR1 is MNHEY, CDR2 SVGAGI, per germline.

The chain joins TRBV10-3 to TRBJ2-2; no firm D call. V lost 8 bases and J lost 3, with 4 bases in between. This CDR3 is 11 amino acids long. From germline, CDR1 is ENHRY and CDR2 SYGVKD. The CDR3 nucleotides are TGTGCCATCTCCGACACCGGGGAGCTGTTTTTT. Translated: CAISDTGELFF.

This chain links TRBV5-4 with TRBJ2-7, with TRBD2 matching 10 bases. There are 15 residues in the CDR3. The V segment lost 4 bases and the J segment 4 bases; nucleotides outside the gene matches: 8. Germline V gives CDR1 SGHNT, CDR2 YYREEE (reference sequence). The CDR3 is CASSPSWTSGYEQYF. The DNA of the CDR3 is TGTGCCAGCAGCCCCTCCTGGACTAGCGGATACGAGCAGTACTTC.

V and J are TRBV19 and TRBJ2-7, with TRBD1 matching over 7 bases. The CDR3 covers 14 residues. The trim removed 3 bases at V and 2 bases at J, leaving 4 bases unmatched. Germline V gene sequence: CDR1 LNHDA, CDR2 SQIVND (reference sequence). The CDR3 here is CASSMAGQAYEQYF. CDR3 DNA sequence: TGTGCCAGTAGTATGGCCGGACAGGCCTACGAGCAGTACTTC. Together with reference TRBV19 and TRBJ2-7, the CDR3 gives the full variable domain: DGGITQSPKYLFRKEGQNVTLSCEQNLNHDAMYWYRQDPGQGLRLIYYSQIVNDFQKGDIAEGYSVSREKKESFPLTVTSAQKNPTAFYLCASSMAGQAYEQYFGPGTRLTVT.

The table lists this clone with a few counts. The chain recombines TRBV5-4 with TRBJ2-7, with a possible D match to TRBD2 (6 bases). Trimming removed 4 bases from V and 4 bases from J, with 12 bases in between. The CDR3 length is 13 residues. Germline V gene lookup returns CDR1 SGHNT and CDR2 YYREEE (reference sequence). In DNA, the CDR3 is TGTGCCAGCAGCCGGGACTCCGCTTACGAGCAGTACTTC. This translates into CASSRDSAYEQYF.

This CDR3 reads CASSSPGGRSEKLFF. Written as DNA, the CDR3 is TGTGCCAGCAGCTCCCCCGGGGGAAGATCTGAAAAACTGTTTTTT. This sequence joins TRBV7-9 and TRBJ1-4, with a tentative D call TRBD1 (5 bases). Germline V gives CDR1 SEHNR, CDR2 FQNEAQ (reference sequence). V was trimmed by 4 bases and J by 7 bases, leaving 16 bases between them. The CDR3 is made up of 15 amino acids.

The chain is built from TRBV27 and TRBJ1-5; tentatively, D is TRBD1 (5 bases). The CDR3 has 14 residues. Per germline, CDR1 MNHEY and CDR2 SMNVEV (reference sequence). The V end lost 2 bases, the J end lost 4 bases, and 9 bases lay between the germline ends. CDR3 loop: CASSLVQGNQPQHF. The CDR3 coding sequence is TGTGCCAGCAGTTTAGTTCAGGGAAATCAGCCCCAGCATTTT.

V is TRBV19 and J is TRBJ2-1, with 9 bases identical to TRBD2. The CDR3 spans 16 residues. Per the germline V gene, CDR1 is LNHDA and CDR2 is SQIVND (reference sequence). J gave up 6 bases and V 1 base, and 7 bases lay outside the gene matches. The CDR3 protein is CASSIGGGGGANEQFF. In DNA, the CDR3 is TGTGCCAGTAGTATAGGAGGCGGCGGGGGGGCCAATGAGCAGTTCTTC.

Turning to this clone: The junction shows a germline mismatch at one end, possibly a read error. This chain joins TRBV7-2 and TRBJ2-7; 7 nucleotides match TRBD2. This CDR3 spans 13 amino acids. Germline V gene lookup returns CDR1 SGHTA and CDR2 FQGNSA. The CDR3 spells CASSLAARYEQYF. In DNA, the CDR3 is TGTGCCAGCAGCCTAGCGGCTAGATACGAGCAGTACTTC. Looking up the rest from reference TRBV7-2 and TRBJ2-7 gives the full variable domain: GAGVSQSPSNKVTEKGKDVELRCDPISGHTALYWYRQSLGQGLEFLIYFQGNSAPDKSGLPSDRFSAERTGGSVSTLTIQRTQQEDSAVYLCASSLAARYEQYFGPGTRLTVT.

V is TRBV15 and J is TRBJ1-5; TRBD1 is a possible D gene (6 bases). CDR1 and CDR2 from the germline V gene are LNHNV and YYDKDF (reference sequence). Trimming stripped 4 bases from V and 6 bases from J, with 16 bases between. The CDR3 runs 15 residues. CDR3 region: CATSTRQVMGQPQHF. In DNA, the CDR3 is TGTGCCACCAGCACCCGACAGGTAATGGGTCAGCCCCAGCATTTT.

The CDR3: CASSPQTGPNEKLFF. CDR3 nucleotide sequence: TGTGCCAGCAGCCCCCAGACAGGACCTAATGAAAAACTGTTTTTT. The V and J genes are TRBV9 and TRBJ1-4; tentative D call: TRBD1 (6 bases). This CDR3 is 15 amino acids long. Between the trimmed V and J ends, which lost 4 bases and 3 bases, there was a span of 13 bases. CDR1 and CDR2 (germline): SGDLS, YYNGEE.

V gene TRBV7-8 combines with J gene TRBJ1-5; 11 nucleotides agree with TRBD1. The CDR3 runs 17 residues. V was clipped by 5 bases and J by 2 bases; unmatched bases: 8. Germline V lookup: CDR1 SGHVS, CDR2 FQNEAQ. The CDR3 DNA is TGTGCCAGCAGCCCATGGGACAGGGGGGGTGGCAATCAGCCCCAGCATTTT. This codes for CASSPWDRGGGNQPQHF.

The chain has TRBV15 and TRBJ1-2, with D hard to call. Trimming removed 0 bases at V and 8 bases at J, with 7 bases between. The germline gives CDR1 LNHNV, CDR2 YYDKDF (reference sequence). This CDR3 spans 12 amino acids. Here the CDR3 reads CATSRDRRGYTF. CDR3 nucleotides: TGTGCCACCAGCAGAGACCGCAGGGGCTACACCTTC.

This clone was seen a handful of times. The rearrangement joins TRBV7-9 to TRBJ2-7, with 7 bases fitting TRBD1. The V and J ends lost 3 bases and 5 bases, in that order; junction bases with no gene match: 4. Germline CDR1 is SEHNR and CDR2 is FQNEAQ (reference sequence). This CDR3 comprises 13 residues. The DNA of the CDR3 is TGTGCCAGCAGCTTCACAGGGGATCACGAGCAGTACTTC. It encodes CASSFTGDHEQYF.

The genes are TRBV6-5 and TRBJ2-1; TRBD2 matches at 9 bases. Germline V gene lookup returns CDR1 MNHEY and CDR2 SVGAGI. V was pared by 5 bases and J by 8 bases, with 10 bases of the junction left unmatched. The length of the CDR3 is 15 residues. The CDR3 spells CASSLSGSSGDEQFF. In DNA, the CDR3 is TGTGCCAGCAGTCTTTCAGGTTCTAGCGGGGATGAGCAGTTCTTC.

Turning to this clone: At one end the junction does not follow the germline gene, possibly because of a read error. The chain carries TRBV9 and TRBJ2-5, with a tentative D call TRBD2 (6 bases). The V gene's germline CDR1 is SGDLS and CDR2 YYNGEE. CDR3 length: 16 amino acids. The CDR3 is CASSVATWGGRETQYF. Written as DNA, the CDR3 is TGTGCCAGCAGCGTTGCAACATGGGGTGGACGGGAGACTCAGTACTTC.

The chain employs TRBV29-1 and TRBJ2-2; D might be TRBD2 (6 bases). Germline loops: CDR1 SQVTM, CDR2 ANQGSEA. CDR3 length equals 11 residues. V shed 8 bases and J shed 8 bases, with 12 bases lying between them. The CDR3 loop reads CSTYGGGELFF. CDR3 in DNA: TGCAGCACCTACGGAGGGGGGGAGCTGTTTTTT.

The rearrangement links TRBV7-2 to TRBJ1-3; TRBD1 is a possible D gene (6 bases). Germline V CDR1 and CDR2: SGHTA, FQGNSA. The CDR3 spans 15 residues. Trimming shortened V by 5 bases and J by 0 bases, and 11 bases separated the two germline ends. The CDR3 DNA reads TGTGCCAGCAGCGAGGACAGCTACTCTGGAAACACCATATATTTT. It encodes CASSEDSYSGNTIYF.

In this sample, this clone turned up once. The chain recombines TRBV7-8 with TRBJ2-7; TRBD1 aligns across 8 bases. Germline V lookup: CDR1 SGHVS, CDR2 FQNEAQ. This CDR3 region has 15 residues. Trimming at V came to 3 bases and at J to 9 bases, leaving 13 bases not matched to a gene. In DNA form, the CDR3 reads TGTGCCAGCAGCTTCGACGTGGACAGGGTCCGCGCGCAGTACTTC. Residues: CASSFDVDRVRAQYF.

This clone was found a few times. The chain combines TRBV19 with TRBJ2-7; 7 bases line up with TRBD1. The CDR3 sequence is 15 residues long. V lost 5 bases, J lost 2 bases, and 9 bases stayed unmatched. Per germline, CDR1 LNHDA and CDR2 SQIVND (reference sequence). The CDR3 protein is CASSSALRGTYEQYF. The CDR3, as DNA: TGTGCCAGTAGTTCCGCACTCAGGGGGACCTACGAGCAGTACTTC.

This clone occurred a few times. The chain uses TRBV28 and TRBJ2-7; 9 bases agree with TRBD2. V was pared by 6 bases and J by 4 bases, with 16 bases of the junction left unmatched. The CDR3 contains 17 residues. Per germline, CDR1 MDHEN and CDR2 SYDVKM. CDR3 sequence: CASSPGGQGAGGYEQYF. CDR3 nucleotide sequence: TGTGCCAGCAGCCCCGGAGGGCAAGGAGCGGGAGGATACGAGCAGTACTTC.

The chain carries TRBV28 and TRBJ2-2; TRBD2 agrees at 12 bases. The V gene end was trimmed by 7 bases and the J gene end by 4 bases; junction bases not matched to a gene: 16. This CDR3 is built from 19 residues. Germline V gene data show CDR1 as MDHEN and CDR2 as SYDVKM. CDR3 sequence (DNA): TGTGCCAGCACCCCCTGGGAAATGACTAGCGGGAGTGGCACCGGGGAGCTGTTTTTT. It specifies CASTPWEMTSGSGTGELFF.

The rearrangement links TRBV10-3 to TRBJ2-5, with TRBD1 as a possible D gene (6 bases). CDR1 is ENHRY and CDR2 is SYGVKD in the germline V gene. Trimming cost V 0 bases and J 4 bases, with 12 bases left between them. This CDR3 comprises 15 residues. The CDR3: CAISESGAGAETQYF. The CDR3 nucleotides are TGTGCCATCAGTGAGTCGGGGGCAGGGGCAGAGACCCAGTACTTC.

The chain recombines TRBV6-1 with TRBJ1-1; 8 bases line up with TRBD1. The germline V gene encodes CDR1 MNHNS and CDR2 SASEGT. CDR3 length: 14 residues. J gave up 6 bases and V 5 bases, and 8 bases lay outside the gene matches. This CDR3 is CASSYSGGMAEAFF. The DNA for the CDR3 is TGTGCCAGCAGTTATTCAGGGGGCATGGCTGAAGCTTTCTTT.